This T cell receptor beta chain was recorded in a study of T cells in Graves' hyperthyroidism and ophthalmopathy. Diagnostic assessment was based on clinical symptoms, serum thyroxine and TRAb, thyroid ultrasound and orbital computed tomography. PBMCs were derived from roughly 10 ml fresh peripheral blood. RNA transcripts were the template for amplifying TCR beta CDR3 regions. HTBI primers were the set used in a first-round RT-PCR of the TCR CDR3. TCRdb re-derived calls from the multiplex PCR reads in MiXCR, one entry per CDR3 protein. The table has approximately 690,000 distinct CDR3 sequences, roughly 14% seen once; the top ten hold around 13%. V gave up 6 bases and J gave up 0 bases, with 24 bases separating them. CDR1 is MDHEN, CDR2 SYDVKM, per germline. The CDR3 has 18 amino acids. Study-level results: Most thyroid clonotypes expanded above 0.001 were also detected in blood.

Ten or more counts support this clonotype. The antigen is not known. This sequence joins TRBV28 and TRBJ2-7; the D is unclear. Material for sequencing was blood. The origin of this receptor is a woman in her fifties or sixties with Graves' ophthalmopathy. Here the CDR3 reads CASSLPGLSTTLSYEQYF. Written as DNA, the CDR3 is TGTGCCAGCAGCCTTCCCGGGCTCTCCACGACACTCTCCTACGAGCAGTACTTC.